The 29 T cell receptor beta chains below were found in one sample sequenced in a study of T cells in localized non-small cell lung cancer. Sequencing was performed with immunoSEQ multiplex PCR; in TCRdb, only in-frame clones are kept and a portion is missing. The sample lists about 19,000 clones, 65% to 90% occurring once. The input for sequencing was peripheral blood, taken before any cancer treatment. These receptors all come from a man aged 35-69 years with stage I lung adenocarcinoma.

The genes are TRBV21-1 and TRBJ2-3; the table calls TRBD2, which could not be checked here. TRBV21-1 is given as a pseudogene. The CDR3 runs 23 residues. The CDR3 region is CASSIRRRTGGTSGCASTDTQYF. Here the CDR3 DNA reads TGTGCCAGCAGCATTCGCCGGAGGACAGGGGGGACTAGCGGCTGTGCGTCCACAGATACGCAGTATTTT.

This clone was observed once. The chain is built from TRBV19 and TRBJ2-7; 9 bases match TRBD1. The CDR3 consists of 13 residues. The J segment lost 5 bases and the V segment lost 4 bases, leaving 3 bases of the junction unmatched. Germline CDR1 LNHDA, CDR2 SQIVND (reference sequence). This CDR3 is CASSTDRGNEQYF. For the CDR3, the DNA is TGTGCCAGTAGTACCGACAGGGGGAACGAGCAGTACTTC.

The rearrangement links TRBV19 to TRBJ2-5; the D gene is possibly TRBD1 (6 bases). The J call may not be correct, given that the DNA end is closer to TRBJ2-7. The CDR3 is 14 amino acids. The germline V gene encodes CDR1 LNHDA and CDR2 SQIVND (reference sequence). DNA of the CDR3: TGTGCCAGTAAAAGGGACACTTCCTCCTACGAGCAGTACTTC. It encodes CASKRDTSSYEQYF.

This clone was seen more than once but under ten times. This chain connects TRBV5-1 to TRBJ2-1; 10 nucleotides agree with TRBD2. CDR3 length: 14 residues. Trimming removed 2 bases from V and 5 bases from J; junction bases left unmatched: 1. Germline CDR1 is SGHRS and CDR2 is YFSETQ. Here the CDR3 reads CASSFLAGDNEQFF. CDR3 nucleotide sequence: TGCGCCAGCAGCTTCCTAGCGGGAGACAATGAGCAGTTCTTC.

The V gene is TRBV29-1, the J gene TRBJ2-5; D is unclear. CDR3 length: 16 amino acids. CDR1 and CDR2 (germline): SQVTM, ANQGSEA. Trimming left V 6 bases short and J 0 bases short, with 20 bases between. CDR3 sequence reads: CSVDDLVGGYQETQYF. The CDR3 DNA reads as TGCAGCGTCGACGATCTGGTTGGTGGGTACCAAGAGACCCAGTACTTC. Full variable domain (remainder filled in from reference TRBV29-1 and TRBJ2-5): SAVISQKPSRDICQRGTSLTIQCQVDSQVTMMFWYRQQPGQSLTLIATANQGSEATYESGFVIDKFPISRPNLTFSTLTVSNMSPEDSSIYLCSVDDLVGGYQETQYFGPGTRLLVL.

This clone was seen a few times. At one end, the junction sequence differs from germline, possibly due to a read error. The chain combines TRBV5-1 with TRBJ2-2; D may match TRBD1 or TRBD2 (5 bases each). The CDR3 spans 14 residues. From germline, CDR1 is SGHRS and CDR2 YFSETQ. The CDR3 coding sequence is TGCGCCAGCAGCTTGGCCGACGGGGCCGGAGAGCTGTTTTTT. It specifies CASSLADGAGELFF.

The chain joins TRBV11-2 to TRBJ2-7; 14 bases are shared with TRBD2. Germline lookup yields CDR1 SGHAT and CDR2 FQNNGV. The length of the CDR3 is 18 residues. V trimming: 4 bases; J trimming: 5 bases; junction bases outside the gene matches: 13. This CDR3 is CASSSRHSGLAGVNEQYF. As DNA, the CDR3 is TGTGCCAGCAGCTCTCGCCACTCGGGACTAGCGGGAGTCAACGAGCAGTACTTC.

The chain carries TRBV28 and TRBJ2-7; a weak D match, TRBD2 (6 bases). Germline CDR1 MDHEN, CDR2 SYDVKM. The CDR3 loop spans 16 amino acids. The V end lost 5 bases, the J end lost 1 base, and 18 bases lay between the germline ends. CDR3 nucleotides: TGTGCCAGCAGTGATCCCTCGGGACTGACATCCTACGAGCAGTACTTC. It encodes CASSDPSGLTSYEQYF.

This rearrangement joins TRBV4-1 to TRBJ1-1; D possibly corresponds to TRBD1 (6 bases). The CDR3 is made up of 15 amino acids. V was trimmed by 2 bases and J by 7 bases, leaving 17 bases between them. The germline CDR1 and CDR2 sequences are MGHRA and YSYEKL. In DNA form, the CDR3 reads TGCGCCAGCAGCCAAACGACAGGAGGAAAAGTTGAAGCTTTCTTT. This translates into CASSQTTGGKVEAFF.

The chain has TRBV19 and TRBJ2-2; 8 nucleotides match TRBD1. The germline V gene has CDR1 LNHDA and CDR2 SQIVND (reference sequence). The CDR3 extends over 14 amino acids. The ends lost 10 bases at V and 0 bases at J; junction bases unmatched: 4. CDR3 in amino acids: CATTGGTNTGELFF. CDR3 nucleotides: TGTGCCACCACAGGGGGGACGAACACCGGGGAGCTGTTTTTT.

The chain carries TRBV11-2 and TRBJ2-1, with a possible D match to TRBD1 (6 bases). V lost 3 bases to trimming and J lost 8 bases, with 14 bases between them. The CDR3 contains 14 residues. Germline V gene lookup returns CDR1 SGHAT and CDR2 FQNNGV. The CDR3 is CASSLGAPGYEQFF. In DNA, the CDR3 is TGTGCCAGCAGCTTGGGGGCCCCAGGGTATGAGCAGTTCTTC.

The chain couples TRBV11-2 to TRBJ1-3; D ambiguous. There are 16 residues in the CDR3. The germline CDR1 and CDR2 sequences are SGHAT and FQNNGV. Trimming cost V 2 bases and J 2 bases, with 13 bases left between them. DNA of the CDR3: TGTGCCAGCAGCTTACGCCCCGAAGCCCCTGGAAACACCATATATTTT. Amino acid sequence: CASSLRPEAPGNTIYF.

This chain joins TRBV19 and TRBJ1-1; no clear D gene. CDR3 size: 14 residues. Trimming left V 3 bases short and J 0 bases short, with 8 bases between. From germline, CDR1 is LNHDA and CDR2 SQIVND (reference sequence). The CDR3 reads CASSMTALNTEAFF. The CDR3 DNA reads TGTGCCAGTAGTATGACTGCCCTGAACACTGAAGCTTTCTTT.

The chain has TRBV6-6 and TRBJ1-1, with D possibly matching TRBD1 (5 bases). Trimming cost V 4 bases and J 8 bases, with 11 bases left between them. This CDR3 is 12 amino acids long. Germline lookup yields CDR1 MNHNY and CDR2 SVGAGI (reference sequence). DNA of the CDR3: TGTGCCAGCAGTTCCAGACAGTTCGAAGCTTTCTTT. Amino acid sequence: CASSSRQFEAFF.

This rearrangement joins TRBV7-3 to TRBJ2-5, with 7 bases fitting TRBD1. The CDR3 loop spans 13 amino acids. With 5 bases clipped from V and 2 bases from J, the junction kept 2 bases outside the gene matches. Germline CDR1 is SGHTA and CDR2 is FQGTGA. The CDR3, as DNA: TGTGCCAGCAGCCCGGGACAGCAAGAGACCCAGTACTTC. It translates to CASSPGQQETQYF.

The chain employs TRBV5-1 and TRBJ1-4; no definite D call. Germline V gene lookup returns CDR1 SGHRS and CDR2 YFSETQ. The CDR3 consists of 14 residues. V lost 4 bases and J lost 0, with 7 bases in between. The CDR3 is CASSEGATNEKLFF. DNA for the CDR3: TGCGCCAGCAGCGAGGGAGCAACTAATGAAAAACTGTTTTTT. The entire variable domain, with the rest obtained from reference TRBV5-1 and TRBJ1-4, is as follows: KAGVTQTPRYLIKTRGQQVTLSCSPISGHRSVSWYQQTPGQGLQFLFEYFSETQRNKGNFPGRFSGRQFSNSRSEMNVSTLELGDSALYLCASSEGATNEKLFFGSGTQLSVL.

The V call is TRBV7-9, the J call TRBJ2-6; tentative D call: TRBD1 (6 bases). V lost 6 bases and J 2 bases, leaving 8 bases between the germline ends. CDR1 is SEHNR, CDR2 FQNEAQ, per germline (reference sequence). The CDR3 loop spans 14 amino acids. The CDR3 nucleotides are TGTGCCAGCAGGTGGGACACTGGGGCCAACGTCCTGACTTTC. This codes for CASRWDTGANVLTF.

The CDR3 nucleotides read TGTGCCACCAGCAAAGGGCAGGGGTTCTATCAGCCCCAGCATTTT. Amino acids: CATSKGQGFYQPQHF. This chain uses TRBV15 with TRBJ1-5; TRBD1 is a possible D gene (6 bases). CDR1 is LNHNV and CDR2 is YYDKDF in the germline V gene (reference sequence). The CDR3 is 15 amino acids. Trimming left V 4 bases short and J 5 bases short, with 15 bases between.

The chain is built from TRBV5-4 and TRBJ2-2; no definite D call. CDR3 length equals 15 residues. V was trimmed by 0 bases and J by 3 bases, leaving 9 bases between them. Looked up from germline, CDR1 is SGHNT and CDR2 is YYREEE (reference sequence). The CDR3 DNA reads as TGTGCCAGCAGCTTGGAGGGAACATACACCGGGGAGCTGTTTTTT. It translates to CASSLEGTYTGELFF.

The chain carries TRBV11-1 and TRBJ2-4; D not certain. Germline V gene data show CDR1 as SGHAT and CDR2 as FQDESV (reference sequence). The CDR3 covers 14 residues. V was clipped by 4 bases and J by 6 bases, with 13 bases between them. This CDR3 is CASSSPGGGNIQYF. The CDR3 nucleotides read TGTGCCAGCAGCTCCCCCGGCGGTGGAAACATTCAGTACTTC.

The V call is TRBV19, the J call TRBJ2-1; D perhaps matches TRBD2 (6 bases). The CDR3 loop spans 14 amino acids. Germline CDR1 is LNHDA and CDR2 is SQIVND (reference sequence). Trimming took off 5 bases at V and 5 bases at J, with 13 bases between the two ends. DNA for the CDR3: TGTGCCAGTAGTCCCGTCCTAGCGAACAATGAGCAGTTCTTC. This translates into CASSPVLANNEQFF.

This chain links TRBV21-1 with TRBJ2-7; whether TRBD1, the table's D call, matches the DNA was not checked. TRBV21-1 constitutes a pseudogene. The CDR3 contains 15 residues. The CDR3 reads CASSAPGQGVFEQYF. The CDR3 DNA is TGTGCCAGCAGCGCCCCGGGACAGGGGGTTTTTGAGCAGTACTTC.

The rearrangement joins TRBV10-3 to TRBJ2-2; 11 bases align to TRBD2. Trimming removed 3 bases from V and 3 bases from J; junction bases left unmatched: 6. The CDR3 is 17 residues long. The germline V gene encodes CDR1 ENHRY and CDR2 SYGVKD. The CDR3 region is CAISEFSGGDDTGELFF. The DNA for the CDR3 is TGTGCCATCAGTGAATTTAGCGGGGGGGATGACACCGGGGAGCTGTTTTTT.

The gene calls are TRBV30 and TRBJ1-1; no clear D. In germline, CDR1 is GTSNPN, CDR2 SVGIG (reference sequence). The CDR3 runs 10 residues. Trimming cost V 4 bases and J 2 bases, with 2 bases left between them. As DNA, the CDR3 is TGTGCCTGGACAAACACTGAAGCTTTCTTT. Translated, it gives CAWTNTEAFF.

The chain employs TRBV28 and TRBJ1-6; no definite D call. Trimming stripped 8 bases from V and 7 bases from J, with 9 bases between. Looked up from germline, CDR1 is MDHEN and CDR2 is SYDVKM. The CDR3 is 12 amino acids. The CDR3 coding sequence is TGTGCCAGCGAGGATCTGAATTCACCCCTCCACTTT. As protein: CASEDLNSPLHF.

The chain joins TRBV28 to TRBJ1-2, with D possibly matching TRBD1 (6 bases). CDR3 size: 11 residues. The germline V and J ends were trimmed by 6 bases and 12 bases, with 14 bases remaining between them. The germline gives CDR1 MDHEN, CDR2 SYDVKM. In DNA, the CDR3 is TGTGCCAGCAGCACGGGGGCCGAGGACACCTTC. Translating it yields CASSTGAEDTF.

The gene calls are TRBV30 and TRBJ2-7, with TRBD2 matching 9 bases. Germline V gene data show CDR1 as GTSNPN and CDR2 as SVGIG (reference sequence). This CDR3 spans 14 amino acids. Trimming cost V 0 bases and J 7 bases; bases outside gene matches: 7. The CDR3 nucleotides read TGTGCCTGGAGTGTACTGGCGGGAGGGCATGAGCAGTACTTC. As protein: CAWSVLAGGHEQYF.

The chain recombines TRBV10-3 with TRBJ2-5; D not certain. V was cut by 4 bases and J by 11 bases, with 20 bases left in between. CDR3 length equals 14 residues. The V gene's germline CDR1 is ENHRY and CDR2 SYGVKD. The chain's CDR3 is CAISARTVAGEQYF. The DNA for the CDR3 is TGTGCCATCAGTGCCAGGACGGTTGCAGGTGAGCAGTACTTC.

The chain employs TRBV10-1 and TRBJ2-2; D is uncertain. V lost 1 base and J lost 1, with 13 bases in between. Germline V gene sequence: CDR1 WNHNN, CDR2 SYGVQD (reference sequence). The CDR3 spans 17 residues. In nucleotides, the CDR3 is TGCGCCAGCAGTGAGTTCCGGACGTCTATGAACACCGGGGAGCTGTTTTTT. It encodes CASSEFRTSMNTGELFF.